Listed below are T cell receptor beta chains from one sample, sequenced in a study of blood T cell repertoires in COVID-19. Sequencing was performed with immunoSEQ multiplex PCR; in TCRdb, only in-frame clones are kept and a portion is missing. This sample has 310,000 or so clones, with nearly 90% found just once. The material sequenced was PBMCs or T cells enriched from blood (not recorded which). The source is a young woman who had recovered from COVID-19. Each CDR3 is given with its conserved first and last residue. The D gene is left open where the match is weak. Some rows have no size entry. The others give once, few or many, or a class for an expanded clone.

D: -
V: TRBV10-3
J: TRBJ2-1
size: -
CDR3: CAISGVQTEIYNEQFF
DNA: TGTGCCATCAGTGGTGTACAGACAGAAATCTACAATGAGCAGTTCTTC

D: -
V: TRBV6-4
J: TRBJ2-2
size: -
CDR3: CASSARWGAGELFF
DNA: TGTGCCAGCAGTGCCCGTTGGGGGGCCGGGGAGCTGTTTTTT

D: -
V: TRBV27
J: TRBJ1-6
size: -
CDR3: CASSFRGASPLHF
DNA: TGTGCCAGCAGTTTCCGGGGGGCTTCACCCCTCCACTTT

D: -
V: TRBV5-1
J: TRBJ2-7
size: -
CDR3: CASSPPGGGLEQYF
DNA: TGCGCCAGCAGCCCCCCAGGGGGAGGACTCGAGCAGTACTTC

D: -
V: TRBV3-1/TRBV3-2
J: TRBJ1-2
size: -
CDR3: CASSQRSPTYGYTF
DNA: TGTGCCAGCAGCCAGCGGTCCCCCACCTATGGCTACACCTTC

D: TRBD1
V: TRBV3-1/TRBV3-2
J: TRBJ2-3
size: -
CDR3: CASRSPGQGPYF
DNA: TGTGCCAGCAGGTCGCCGGGACAGGGCCCGTATTTT

D: -
V: TRBV12-3/TRBV12-4
J: TRBJ1-2
size: -
CDR3: CASSPDRNYGYTF
DNA: TGTGCCAGCAGCCCCGACAGAAACTATGGCTACACCTTC

D: -
V: TRBV5-3
J: TRBJ1-3
size: -
CDR3: CARGWLIRINTGNTIYF
DNA: TGTGCCAGAGGTTGGCTTATCCGAATAAACACTGGAAACACCATATATTTT

D: -
V: TRBV28
J: TRBJ1-5
size: once
CDR3: CASSLWVGGGSNQPQHF
DNA: TGTGCCAGCAGTTTATGGGTAGGGGGTGGCAGCAATCAGCCCCAGCATTTT

D: -
V: TRBV2
J: TRBJ1-5
size: -
CDR3: CASTRTSISNQPQHF
DNA: TGTGCCAGCACCAGGACATCCATCTCCAATCAGCCCCAGCATTTT

D: -
V: TRBV18
J: TRBJ1-2
size: -
CDR3: CASSPLWPSDGYTF
DNA: TGTGCCAGCTCACCACTGTGGCCATCCGATGGCTACACCTTC

D: -
V: TRBV12-5
J: TRBJ2-3
size: -
CDR3: CASGLVLGSGGDTQYF
DNA: TGTGCTAGTGGTTTGGTTTTGGGTTCCGGGGGAGATACGCAGTATTTT

D: -
V: TRBV4-1
J: TRBJ1-1
size: -
CDR3: CASSQDEGGGAFF
DNA: TGCGCCAGCAGCCAAGATGAAGGGGGGGGAGCTTTCTTT

D: -
V: TRBV27
J: TRBJ1-2
size: -
CDR3: CASSNTGPANYGYTF
DNA: TGTGCCAGCAGTAATACAGGTCCCGCTAACTATGGCTACACCTTC

D: TRBD2
V: TRBV3-1/TRBV3-2
J: TRBJ2-1
size: -
CDR3: CASSQASGGTLNEQFF
DNA: TGTGCCAGCAGCCAAGCTAGCGGGGGGACCCTCAATGAGCAGTTCTTC

D: -
V: TRBV15
J: TRBJ1-5
size: -
CDR3: CATSDDRYQPQHF
DNA: TGTGCCACCAGCGATGACAGGTATCAGCCCCAGCATTTT

D: TRBD1
V: TRBV3-1/TRBV3-2
J: TRBJ1-6
size: -
CDR3: CASSLGTANSPLHF
DNA: TGTGCCAGCAGCCTCGGGACAGCTAATTCACCCCTCCACTTT

D: TRBD1
V: TRBV4-2
J: TRBJ1-5
size: -
CDR3: CASSQGQGNNQPQHF
DNA: TGTGCCAGCAGCCAGGGACAGGGTAACAATCAGCCCCAGCATTTT

D: TRBD2
V: TRBV7-8
J: TRBJ2-5
size: -
CDR3: CASSFRGGETQYF
DNA: TGTGCCAGCAGCTTTCGGGGAGGGGAGACCCAGTACTTC

D: TRBD1
V: TRBV5-1
J: TRBJ1-1
size: -
CDR3: CASSLDGTGPGGTEAFF
DNA: TGCGCCAGCAGCTTGGACGGGACAGGGCCCGGGGGCACTGAAGCTTTCTTT

D: -
V: TRBV3-1/TRBV3-2
J: TRBJ1-1
size: -
CDR3: CASSQRGGHSNTEAFF
DNA: TGTGCCAGCAGCCAAAGGGGCGGCCACTCGAACACTGAAGCTTTCTTT

D: TRBD2
V: TRBV6-5
J: TRBJ2-3
size: -
CDR3: CASILAGTSTDTQYF
DNA: TGTGCCAGCATATTAGCGGGCACCAGCACAGATACGCAGTATTTT

D: -
V: TRBV30
J: TRBJ1-2
size: -
CDR3: CAWSGPNYGYTF
DNA: TGTGCCTGGAGTGGGCCTAACTATGGCTACACCTTC

D: -
V: TRBV5-1
J: TRBJ2-5
size: -
CDR3: CASGQENMPETQYF
DNA: TGCGCCAGCGGCCAAGAAAACATGCCTGAGACCCAGTACTTC

D: TRBD2
V: TRBV7-2
J: TRBJ2-7
size: few
CDR3: CASSPIGLAGGSYEQYF
DNA: TGTGCCAGCAGCCCGATCGGACTAGCGGGGGGCTCATACGAGCAGTACTTC

D: -
V: TRBV29-1
J: TRBJ1-1
size: -
CDR3: CSVDSSVNTEAFF
DNA: TGCAGCGTTGATTCTTCAGTAAACACTGAAGCTTTCTTT

D: TRBD2
V: TRBV27
J: TRBJ2-7
size: -
CDR3: CASRSIAPAFGAGGSYEQYF
DNA: TGTGCCAGCAGATCCATTGCCCCTGCTTTTGGAGCGGGGGGCTCCTACGAGCAGTACTTC

D: -
V: TRBV6-5
J: TRBJ1-1
size: -
CDR3: CASSIDRNTEAFF
DNA: TGTGCCAGCAGCATAGACAGGAACACTGAAGCTTTCTTT

D: -
V: TRBV3-1/TRBV3-2
J: TRBJ1-5
size: -
CDR3: CASSQVVGGQPQHF
DNA: TGTGCCAGCAGCCAAGTGGTGGGGGGTCAGCCCCAGCATTTT

D: TRBD2
V: TRBV3-1/TRBV3-2
J: TRBJ2-2
size: -
CDR3: CASSQAGGTGELFF
DNA: TGTGCCAGCAGCCAAGCGGGGGGAACCGGGGAGCTGTTTTTT

D: TRBD1
V: TRBV7-2
J: TRBJ2-7
size: -
CDR3: CASAKPGQSWDEQYF
DNA: TGTGCCAGCGCCAAACCGGGACAGTCGTGGGACGAGCAGTACTTC

D: -
V: TRBV11-3
J: TRBJ1-1
size: -
CDR3: CASSGRTQEAFF
DNA: TGTGCCAGCAGCGGACGGACACAGGAAGCTTTCTTT

D: -
V: TRBV7-8
J: TRBJ1-3
size: -
CDR3: CASSLDGGYSGNTIYF
DNA: TGTGCCAGCAGCTTAGACGGCGGATACTCTGGAAACACCATATATTTT

D: TRBD1
V: TRBV30
J: TRBJ2-7
size: -
CDR3: CAWSVRGQGVYEQYF
DNA: TGTGCCTGGAGTGTAAGAGGCCAGGGGGTCTACGAGCAGTACTTC

D: -
V: TRBV21-1
J: TRBJ1-6
size: -
CDR3: CASGQLKSPLHF
DNA: TGTGCCAGCGGACAGTTGAAATCACCCCTCCACTTT

D: -
V: TRBV18
J: TRBJ1-5
size: -
CDR3: CASSLARGGNQPQHF
DNA: TGTGCCAGCTCCCTCGCCAGGGGCGGCAATCAGCCCCAGCATTTT

D: -
V: TRBV4-1
J: TRBJ2-7
size: -
CDR3: CASSQVTQVDEQYF
DNA: TGCGCCAGCAGCCAAGTGACACAGGTAGACGAGCAGTACTTC

D: -
V: TRBV19
J: TRBJ2-3
size: -
CDR3: CASGHSGPDTQYF
DNA: TGTGCCAGTGGCCACAGTGGGCCAGATACGCAGTATTTT

D: TRBD2
V: TRBV3-1/TRBV3-2
J: TRBJ2-5
size: -
CDR3: CASLPRTSGGYPQETQYF
DNA: TGTGCCAGTCTTCCCCGCACGAGCGGGGGCTACCCGCAAGAGACCCAGTACTTC

D: TRBD1
V: TRBV9
J: TRBJ2-1
size: few
CDR3: CASSEGADSYNEQFF
DNA: TGTGCCAGCAGCGAGGGGGCCGATTCCTACAATGAGCAGTTCTTC

D: -
V: TRBV3-1/TRBV3-2
J: TRBJ2-7
size: -
CDR3: CASSQVRGSFWAEQYF
DNA: TGTGCCAGCAGCCAAGTAAGGGGCTCATTTTGGGCCGAGCAGTACTTC

D: -
V: TRBV15
J: TRBJ1-2
size: -
CDR3: CATTGQDYGYTF
DNA: TGTGCCACCACCGGACAAGACTATGGCTACACCTTC

D: TRBD1
V: TRBV18
J: TRBJ2-2
size: -
CDR3: CASSRGQADTGELFF
DNA: TGTGCCAGCTCCCGGGGACAGGCGGACACCGGGGAGCTGTTTTTT

D: -
V: TRBV7-9
J: TRBJ2-3
size: -
CDR3: CATGASTDTQYF
DNA: TGTGCCACAGGGGCGAGCACAGATACGCAGTATTTT

D: -
V: TRBV16
J: TRBJ1-4
size: few
CDR3: CASSQSGTNEKLFF
DNA: TGTGCCAGCAGCCAATCGGGCACTAATGAAAAACTGTTTTTT

D: -
V: TRBV19
J: TRBJ1-5
size: -
CDR3: CASSTLRTSPANQPQHF
DNA: TGTGCCAGTAGTACCCTGCGGACATCGCCCGCCAATCAGCCCCAGCATTTT

D: -
V: TRBV19
J: TRBJ1-5
size: -
CDR3: CATAMGGNQPQHF
DNA: TGTGCCACTGCGATGGGGGGGAATCAGCCCCAGCATTTT

D: TRBD1
V: TRBV27
J: TRBJ1-6
size: -
CDR3: CASSPSLGGANSPLHF
DNA: TGTGCCAGCAGTCCCTCCTTAGGGGGCGCGAATTCACCCCTCCACTTT

D: TRBD2
V: TRBV10-3
J: TRBJ2-3
size: -
CDR3: CAIKRGGGASTDTQYF
DNA: TGTGCCATCAAGCGCGGGGGGGGAGCTAGCACAGATACGCAGTATTTT

D: TRBD1
V: TRBV7-9
J: TRBJ2-2
size: -
CDR3: CASSNRDSVTGELFF
DNA: TGTGCCAGCAGCAACCGGGACAGTGTCACCGGGGAGCTGTTTTTT

D: -
V: TRBV3-1/TRBV3-2
J: TRBJ1-2
size: few
CDR3: CASSQQGGYTF
DNA: TGTGCCAGCAGCCAACAGGGTGGCTACACCTTC

D: TRBD1
V: TRBV2
J: TRBJ1-2
size: -
CDR3: CASSGRTGWGYGYTF
DNA: TGTGCCAGCAGTGGCAGGACAGGGTGGGGCTATGGCTACACCTTC

D: -
V: TRBV7-9
J: TRBJ1-1
size: -
CDR3: CASSFPGMMNTEAFF
DNA: TGTGCCAGCAGCTTCCCGGGGATGATGAACACTGAAGCTTTCTTT

D: TRBD1
V: TRBV6-5
J: TRBJ1-1
size: -
CDR3: CASSPGQGGTEAFF
DNA: TGTGCCAGCAGTCCCGGACAGGGGGGCACTGAAGCTTTCTTT

D: -
V: TRBV6-5
J: TRBJ1-1
size: -
CDR3: CASSYSPGGTEAFF
DNA: TGTGCCAGCAGTTACTCGCCCGGGGGAACTGAAGCTTTCTTT

D: -
V: TRBV9
J: TRBJ1-3
size: few
CDR3: CASSVAAGNTIYF
DNA: TGTGCCAGCAGCGTAGCCGCTGGAAACACCATATATTTT

D: TRBD1
V: TRBV5-1
J: TRBJ2-2
size: once
CDR3: CASSLAAGGTTGELFF
DNA: TGCGCCAGCAGCTTGGCGGCAGGGGGCACCACCGGGGAGCTGTTTTTT